The next 30 T cell receptor beta chains were all read from a single sample in a study of CD8 T cells in Susac syndrome. RNA in amounts of roughly 0.5 to 1 ug was reverse transcribed with random hexamers. TCRdb called the immunoSEQ multiplex PCR reads again in MiXCR, with one record for every CDR3 protein. In the table there are some 170,000 distinct CDR3 sequences, 85% to 95% of which are singletons. Sequencing used CD4+ T cells from PBMCs. The receptor set was obtained from a human donor in good health.

The CDR3 region has the DNA TGCAGTGCTAGAGTAAGCTCCTACGAGCAGTACTTC. Its translation: CSARVSSYEQYF. The genes are TRBV20-1 and TRBJ2-7; D is ambiguous. This CDR3 has 12 amino acids. Germline values: CDR1 DFQATT, CDR2 SNEGSKA (reference sequence). Deletions cut 1 base from V and 0 bases from J, with 4 bases between.

The V gene is TRBV19, the J gene TRBJ2-3, with D tentatively TRBD2 (5 bases). V was cut by 5 bases and J by 0 bases, with 15 bases left in between. The germline CDR1 and CDR2 sequences are LNHDA and SQIVND (reference sequence). The CDR3 sequence is 16 residues long. CDR3 protein: CASSLPTAVSTDTQYF. As DNA, the CDR3 is TGTGCCAGTAGTCTACCTACAGCGGTTAGCACAGATACGCAGTATTTT.

V is TRBV28 and J is TRBJ2-7, with TRBD1 matching over 7 bases. The CDR3 has 16 residues. V trimming: 4 bases; J trimming: 0 bases; junction bases outside the gene matches: 9. Germline V gives CDR1 MDHEN, CDR2 SYDVKM. CDR3 sequence (DNA): TGTGCCAGCAGTTCCCCCGGACAGGCGAACTCCTACGAGCAGTACTTC. This sequence encodes CASSSPGQANSYEQYF.

V is TRBV4-2 and J is TRBJ2-3; 15 positions match TRBD2. V lost 0 bases and J lost 6; bases outside the gene matches: 10. The germline gives CDR1 LGHNA, CDR2 YNFKEQ. The CDR3 is made up of 19 amino acids. CDR3 nucleotide sequence: TGTGCCAGCAGCCAAGATGGACTAGCGGGGGGGCCTCGGGAGGATACGCAGTATTTT. Its protein is CASSQDGLAGGPREDTQYF.

The chain has TRBV18 and TRBJ1-6; D is possibly TRBD1 (5 bases). The CDR3 contains 12 residues. Trimming removed 11 bases from V and 0 bases from J, with 5 bases in between. Germline V gene data show CDR1 as KGHSH and CDR2 as LQKENI. CDR3 residues: CAGGSYNSPLHF. The CDR3 DNA follows: TGTGCCGGGGGCTCCTATAATTCACCCCTCCACTTT.

The chain joins TRBV2 to TRBJ1-4; no definite D call. The CDR3 extends over 15 amino acids. Between the trimmed V and J ends, which lost 6 bases and 3 bases, there was a span of 14 bases. CDR1 is SNHLY and CDR2 is FYNNEI in the germline V gene. CDR3 region: CASRTPRVANEKLFF. CDR3 in DNA: TGTGCCAGCAGAACCCCGAGGGTGGCTAATGAAAAACTGTTTTTT.

The chain couples TRBV5-1 to TRBJ1-4; D is uncertain. CDR1 is SGHRS and CDR2 is YFSETQ in the germline V gene. The V and J ends lost 4 bases and 4 bases respectively, with 17 bases between them. The CDR3 runs to 16 residues. The CDR3 spells CASSLLPLQSNEKLFF. The CDR3 DNA is TGCGCCAGCAGCCTGCTCCCCCTGCAGAGTAATGAAAAACTGTTTTTT. The whole variable domain, remainder taken from reference TRBV5-1 and TRBJ1-4, is KAGVTQTPRYLIKTRGQQVTLSCSPISGHRSVSWYQQTPGQGLQFLFEYFSETQRNKGNFPGRFSGRQFSNSRSEMNVSTLELGDSALYLCASSLLPLQSNEKLFFGSGTQLSVL.

The J gene is TRBJ2-5, the V gene TRBV5-1; D is possibly TRBD2 (5 bases). CDR1 SGHRS and CDR2 YFSETQ come from the germline V gene. This CDR3 region has 15 residues. V was shortened by 4 bases and J by 2 bases, with 15 bases between the two germline ends. This chain's CDR3 is CASSPVTTSQETQYF. The CDR3 coding sequence is TGCGCCAGCAGCCCGGTGACAACTAGTCAAGAGACCCAGTACTTC.

This clonotype showed up just once. The chain couples TRBV5-4 to TRBJ2-7; 9 bases match TRBD1. Looked up from germline, CDR1 is SGHNT and CDR2 is YYREEE (reference sequence). V was clipped by 5 bases and J by 1 base; unmatched bases: 4. The CDR3 is 14 residues long. The CDR3 nucleotides read TGTGCCAGCAGGGCCGGGACAGGGTCCTACGAGCAGTACTTC. Residues: CASRAGTGSYEQYF.

This sequence joins TRBV7-3 and TRBJ1-1; 9 bases are shared with TRBD1. The CDR3 length is 14 residues. V gave up 3 bases and J gave up 4 bases; unmatched junction bases: 3. Germline CDR1 and CDR2: SGHTA and FQGTGA. The CDR3 protein is CASSFKTGGTEAFF. The CDR3 nucleotides read TGTGCCAGCAGCTTTAAGACAGGGGGCACTGAAGCTTTCTTT.

The chain is built from TRBV10-3 and TRBJ2-3; TRBD1 is a possible D gene (6 bases). In germline, CDR1 is ENHRY, CDR2 SYGVKD. V was cut by 0 bases and J by 3 bases, with 7 bases left in between. This CDR3 has 14 residues. The CDR3 region is CAISESTGTDTQYF. In DNA, the CDR3 is TGTGCCATCAGTGAGTCCACAGGGACAGATACGCAGTATTTT.

The gene calls are TRBV4-1 and TRBJ2-3; the D call may be TRBD1 or TRBD2 (6 bases each). The V gene lost 1 base and the J gene lost 6 bases, with 14 bases spanning the gap. The CDR3 has 15 amino acids. Germline assignment: CDR1 MGHRA and CDR2 YSYEKL. CDR3 sequence reads: CASSQGHRAGDTQYF. CDR3 DNA sequence: TGCGCCAGCAGCCAAGGGCACAGGGCGGGGGATACGCAGTATTTT.

V usage is TRBV29-1 and J usage is TRBJ2-1; the match to TRBD2 covers 12 bases. Germline values: CDR1 SQVTM, CDR2 ANQGSEA. The CDR3 consists of 16 residues. Trimming cost V 6 bases and J 6 bases; bases outside gene matches: 12. The CDR3 loop reads CSVPGLAGERGNEQFF. The CDR3 DNA reads as TGCAGCGTACCGGGACTAGCGGGCGAACGGGGCAATGAGCAGTTCTTC.

J is TRBJ2-1 and V is TRBV6-1, with D possibly called TRBD1 or TRBD2 (6 bases each). Germline CDR1 is MNHNS and CDR2 is SASEGT. Trimming stripped 6 bases from V and 14 bases from J, with 17 bases between. The CDR3 is 12 amino acids. In DNA, the CDR3 is TGTGCCAGCAGCCTCCCTGGGGGGCCGGAGTTCTTC. Translating gives CASSLPGGPEFF.

The rearrangement uses TRBV3-1 and TRBJ1-2, with D possibly matching TRBD1 (6 bases). CDR1 is LGHDT and CDR2 is YNNKEL in the germline V gene (reference sequence). The V gene lost 8 bases and the J gene lost 3 bases, with 13 bases spanning the gap. The CDR3 has 13 residues. CDR3 residues: CASAYRADYGYTF. The CDR3 DNA reads TGTGCCAGCGCATACAGGGCTGACTATGGCTACACCTTC.

The rearrangement joins TRBV5-6 to TRBJ2-7, with D unclear. The CDR3 runs to 12 residues. Germline V gene sequence: CDR1 SGHDT, CDR2 YYEEEE. V dropped 4 bases and J dropped 2 bases, with 7 bases sitting between them. The CDR3 region is CASSHTAYEQYF. CDR3 in DNA: TGTGCCAGCAGCCACACGGCCTACGAGCAGTACTTC.

V gene TRBV6-4 combines with J gene TRBJ1-2, with D hard to call. CDR1 is MRHNA and CDR2 is SNTAGT in the germline V gene. The CDR3 runs 14 residues. V was pared by 0 bases and J by 4 bases, with 9 bases between. Written as DNA, the CDR3 is TGTGCCAGCAGTGACTCAGGAGGATCCTATGGCTACACCTTC. Encoded protein: CASSDSGGSYGYTF.

The rearrangement uses TRBV2 and TRBJ1-2; the D gene is possibly TRBD1 (6 bases). V lost 7 bases and J lost 8, with 17 bases in between. Germline-derived CDR1 and CDR2 are SNHLY and FYNNEI. This CDR3 has 13 residues. The CDR3 is CASNNLQGHGYTF. The CDR3 coding sequence is TGTGCCAGCAACAATCTTCAGGGGCACGGCTACACCTTC.

The V and J genes are TRBV20-1 and TRBJ2-3; D is uncertain. Germline CDR1 and CDR2: DFQATT and SNEGSKA (reference sequence). V lost 0 bases, J lost 5 bases, and 12 bases lay in between. The CDR3 consists of 14 residues. In DNA, the CDR3 is TGCAGTGCTAGAGATCGAGAGGCCAGAGATACGCAGTATTTT. It translates to CSARDREARDTQYF.

The chain couples TRBV7-2 to TRBJ2-1; 8 bases match TRBD2. The germline V gene has CDR1 SGHTA and CDR2 FQGNSA. CDR3 length: 14 residues. V trimming: 2 bases; J trimming: 10 bases; junction bases outside the gene matches: 7. CDR3 residues: CASSLKRGLGEQFF. The CDR3 coding sequence is TGTGCCAGCAGCTTAAAGCGGGGGCTCGGCGAGCAGTTCTTC.

The chain employs TRBV5-1 and TRBJ2-7, with 8 nucleotides matching TRBD1. The CDR3 spans 15 residues. CDR1 SGHRS and CDR2 YFSETQ come from the germline V gene. V lost 3 bases to trimming and J lost 2 bases; unmatched junction nucleotides: 7. CDR3 sequence: CASSYARGRPYEQYF. The CDR3 DNA reads TGCGCCAGCAGCTACGCCAGGGGGCGACCCTACGAGCAGTACTTC.

The chain has TRBV5-1 and TRBJ2-7; 7 positions match TRBD1. Unmatched junction bases numbered 6, after V lost 0 bases and J lost 3 bases. Germline CDR1 reads SGHRS; CDR2 reads YFSETQ. The CDR3 is made up of 15 amino acids. Here the CDR3 reads CASSLAPGQDYEQYF. In DNA, the CDR3 is TGCGCCAGCAGCTTGGCACCCGGACAGGACTACGAGCAGTACTTC.

The chain carries TRBV5-6 and TRBJ2-1; no clear D. Germline-derived CDR1 and CDR2 are SGHDT and YYEEEE. The CDR3 has 14 amino acids. V gave up 4 bases and J gave up 1 base, with 9 bases separating them. CDR3 sequence: CASSPVISYNEQFF. Written as DNA, the CDR3 is TGTGCCAGCAGCCCGGTAATTTCCTACAATGAGCAGTTCTTC.

This clonotype was recorded only once. The chain couples TRBV18 to TRBJ2-7; 12 nucleotides line up with TRBD1. In germline, CDR1 is KGHSH, CDR2 LQKENI. The CDR3 is 16 residues long. Trimming took 0 bases from V and 2 from J; bases not matched to a gene: 2. In nucleotides, the CDR3 is TGTGCCAGCTCACCACCGGGGACAGGGGGCCCCTACGAGCAGTACTTC. Amino acid sequence: CASSPPGTGGPYEQYF.

The sample holds a few counts of this clonotype. This chain joins TRBV2 and TRBJ2-7, with D tentatively TRBD2 (6 bases). With 3 bases removed from V and 2 bases from J, the gap between germline ends came to 8 bases. The CDR3 contains 13 residues. Germline-derived CDR1 and CDR2 are SNHLY and FYNNEI. This chain's CDR3 is CASSEGGPYEQYF. The CDR3 region has the DNA TGTGCCAGCAGTGAGGGAGGCCCCTACGAGCAGTACTTC.

This chain uses TRBV30 with TRBJ1-1; D gene uncertain. This CDR3 has 12 residues. Trimming shortened V by 7 bases and J by 6 bases, and 15 bases separated the two germline ends. Germline V gene lookup returns CDR1 GTSNPN and CDR2 SVGIG (reference sequence). The CDR3: CALEGGFSEAFF. In nucleotides, the CDR3 is TGTGCCTTGGAGGGAGGGTTTTCTGAAGCTTTCTTT.

The chain uses TRBV12-3 or TRBV12-4 and TRBJ2-2, with a possible D match to TRBD2 (5 bases). V lost 6 bases, J lost 6 bases, and 14 bases lay in between. This CDR3 has 14 amino acids. CDR3 coding DNA: TGTGCCAGCAGGCCCTATAGCGCGGCCGGGGAGCTGTTTTTT. This sequence encodes CASRPYSAAGELFF.

The chain uses TRBV2 and TRBJ2-1; TRBD2 might be the D (6 bases). The CDR3 has 15 residues. Deletions cut 2 bases from V and 1 base from J, with 9 bases between. Germline CDR1 and CDR2: SNHLY and FYNNEI. The chain's CDR3 is CASSEISGSYNEQFF. The CDR3, as DNA: TGTGCCAGCAGTGAAATTAGCGGATCCTACAATGAGCAGTTCTTC.

The J gene is TRBJ1-6, the V gene TRBV6-1; a weak D match, TRBD1 (6 bases). The germline V gene encodes CDR1 MNHNS and CDR2 SASEGT. CDR3 length: 15 amino acids. V lost 4 bases, J lost 6 bases, and 13 bases lay in between. Here the CDR3 DNA reads TGTGCCAGCAGTGCCGCGGGACACTCTAATTCACCCCTCCACTTT. Residues: CASSAAGHSNSPLHF.

This rearrangement joins TRBV11-1 to TRBJ2-3, with 11 bases aligning to TRBD2. This CDR3 has 21 amino acids. The J segment lost 0 bases and the V segment lost 5 bases, leaving 19 bases of the junction unmatched. In germline, CDR1 is SGHAT, CDR2 FQDESV (reference sequence). The CDR3 loop is CASSLRPSGGPSLASTDTQYF. The DNA for the CDR3 is TGTGCCAGCAGCCTCCGGCCTAGCGGGGGGCCCTCACTCGCTAGCACAGATACGCAGTATTTT. The full variable domain, its missing parts supplied by reference TRBV11-1 and TRBJ2-3, is EAEVAQSPRYKITEKSQAVAFWCDPISGHATLYWYRQILGQGPELLVQFQDESVVDDSQLPKDRFSAERLKGVDSTLKIQPAELGDSAMYLCASSLRPSGGPSLASTDTQYFGPGTRLTVL.